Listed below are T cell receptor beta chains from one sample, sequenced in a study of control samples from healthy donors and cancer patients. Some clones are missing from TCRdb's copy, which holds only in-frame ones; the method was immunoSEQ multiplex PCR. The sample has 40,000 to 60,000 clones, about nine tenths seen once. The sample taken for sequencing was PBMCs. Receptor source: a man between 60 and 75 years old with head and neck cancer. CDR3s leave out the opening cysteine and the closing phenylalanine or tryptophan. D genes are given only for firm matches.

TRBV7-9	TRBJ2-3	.	ASSLANYPTDTQY
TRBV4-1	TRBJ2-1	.	ASSQDWYEQF
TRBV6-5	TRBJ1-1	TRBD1	ASSTTGDTEAF
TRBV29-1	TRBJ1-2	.	SVGNGPYGYT
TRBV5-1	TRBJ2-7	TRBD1	ASSLGQGTLQEQY
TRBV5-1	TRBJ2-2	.	ASSIGPSNTGELF
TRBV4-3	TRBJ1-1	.	ASSQSPGTEAF
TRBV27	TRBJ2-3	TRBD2	ASSLLAGVSTDTQY
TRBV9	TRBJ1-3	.	ASSGRVSISGNTIY
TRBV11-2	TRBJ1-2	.	ASSFSAFTGTGNGYT
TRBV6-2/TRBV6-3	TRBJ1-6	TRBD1	ASSLDRVISPLH
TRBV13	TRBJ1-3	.	ASSSTSGRGGNTIY
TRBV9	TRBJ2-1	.	ASSGRDSRDEQF
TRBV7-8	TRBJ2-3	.	ASSLAGAQRTDTQY
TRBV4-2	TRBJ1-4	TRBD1	ASSQGQGATNEKLF
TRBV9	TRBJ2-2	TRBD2	ASSVRPTSVANTGELF
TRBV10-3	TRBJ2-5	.	AIRPAGNQETQY
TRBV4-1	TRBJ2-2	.	ASSQGSGLNTGELF
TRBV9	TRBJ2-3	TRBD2	ASSAEAGTSGTYTQY
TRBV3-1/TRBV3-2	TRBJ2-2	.	ASSQPGGTGELF
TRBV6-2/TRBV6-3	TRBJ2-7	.	ASSYFTRTYEQY
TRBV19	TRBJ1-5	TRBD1	ASSIPPRQGGSQGSNQPQH
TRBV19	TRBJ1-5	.	ASSIRMGAPEPQH
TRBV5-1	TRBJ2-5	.	ASSLGGSEETQY
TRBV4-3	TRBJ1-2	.	ASSHDSYYGYT
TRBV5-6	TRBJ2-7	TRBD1	ASSLTGGLYEQY
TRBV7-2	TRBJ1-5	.	ASSFNPNQPQH
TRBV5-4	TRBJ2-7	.	ASSPDLTVTYEQY
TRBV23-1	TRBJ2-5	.	ATNRAPTARSETQY
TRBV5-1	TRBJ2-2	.	ASSPGTTYPNTGELF
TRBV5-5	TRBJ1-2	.	ASKTSGDPYGYT
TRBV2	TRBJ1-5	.	ASSDRDHSNQPQH
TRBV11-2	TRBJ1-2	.	ASSGGQRGYGYT
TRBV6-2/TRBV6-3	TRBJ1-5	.	ASSIVGAGSNQPQH
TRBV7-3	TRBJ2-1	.	ASSLTGDEQF
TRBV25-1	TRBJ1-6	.	ASSDTTGGNSPLH
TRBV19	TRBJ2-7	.	ASSISQGDYEQY
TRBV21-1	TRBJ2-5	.	ASRPPGQGCVTLYQETQY
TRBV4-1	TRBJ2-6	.	ASSHGSGANVLT
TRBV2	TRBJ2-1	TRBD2	ASKTSFSVDEQF
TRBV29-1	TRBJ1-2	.	SVEIGGGYT
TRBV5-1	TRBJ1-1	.	ASSFGDGYTEAF